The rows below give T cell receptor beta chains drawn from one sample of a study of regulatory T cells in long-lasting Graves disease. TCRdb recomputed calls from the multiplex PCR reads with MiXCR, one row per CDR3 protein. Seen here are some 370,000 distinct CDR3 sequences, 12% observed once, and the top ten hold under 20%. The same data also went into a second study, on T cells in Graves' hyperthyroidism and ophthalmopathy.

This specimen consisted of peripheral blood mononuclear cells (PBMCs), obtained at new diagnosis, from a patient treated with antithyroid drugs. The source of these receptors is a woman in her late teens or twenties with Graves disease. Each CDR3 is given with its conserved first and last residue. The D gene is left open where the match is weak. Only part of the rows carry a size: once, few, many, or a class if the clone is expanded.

CDR3 protein: CASSLGGASYEQYF
CDR3 DNA: TGTGCCAGCAGCTTAGGGGGGGCGTCCTACGAGCAGTACTTC
V gene: TRBV7-9
D gene: -
clone size: many
J gene: TRBJ2-7

CDR3 protein: CASSQEVTGIPQGTEAFF
CDR3 DNA: TGTGCCAGCAGCCAAGAGGTTACGGGGATCCCACAAGGCACTGAAGCTTTCTTT
V gene: TRBV4-1
D gene: -
clone size: many
J gene: TRBJ1-1

CDR3 protein: CASSLAGWGGTEAFF
CDR3 DNA: TGTGCCAGCAGCTTAGCCGGCTGGGGGGGCACTGAAGCTTTCTTT
V gene: TRBV7-8
D gene: -
clone size: -
J gene: TRBJ1-1

CDR3 protein: CATSGQRESYNEQFF
CDR3 DNA: TGTGCCACCAGTGGTCAACGGGAGAGCTACAATGAGCAGTTCTTC
V gene: TRBV24-1
D gene: -
clone size: many
J gene: TRBJ2-1

CDR3 protein: CASSLAGSGASAFF
CDR3 DNA: TGTGCCAGCAGCTTGGCCGGTTCGGGGGCGTCGGCTTTCTTT
V gene: TRBV5-8
D gene: -
clone size: many
J gene: TRBJ1-1

CDR3 protein: CALGRGQGTYEQYF
CDR3 DNA: TGTGCCCTCGGCCGGGGACAGGGGACCTACGAGCAGTACTTC
V gene: TRBV6-1
D gene: TRBD1
clone size: -
J gene: TRBJ2-7

CDR3 protein: CASSLPRYPDRGLAKNIQYF
CDR3 DNA: TGTGCCAGCAGTTTACCCCGATACCCCGACAGGGGACTAGCCAAAAACATTCAGTACTTC
V gene: TRBV28
D gene: TRBD1
clone size: -
J gene: TRBJ2-4

CDR3 protein: CASSLQGQEAFF
CDR3 DNA: TGCGCCAGCAGCCTACAAGGACAGGAAGCTTTCTTT
V gene: TRBV4-3
D gene: -
clone size: many
J gene: TRBJ1-1

CDR3 protein: CASRPASFGELFF
CDR3 DNA: TGTGCCAGCAGACCAGCCTCTTTCGGGGAGCTGTTTTTT
V gene: TRBV6-2/TRBV6-3
D gene: -
clone size: few
J gene: TRBJ2-2

CDR3 protein: CASSLGGGEAFF
CDR3 DNA: TGTGCCAGCAGCCTAGGGGGAGGAGAAGCTTTCTTT
V gene: TRBV7-6
D gene: -
clone size: -
J gene: TRBJ1-1

CDR3 protein: CASTHRGFNIQYF
CDR3 DNA: TGTGCCAGCACCCATCGGGGTTTTAACATTCAGTACTTC
V gene: TRBV28
D gene: -
clone size: many
J gene: TRBJ2-4

CDR3 protein: CASSLVAGKETQYF
CDR3 DNA: TGTGCCAGCAGCTTAGTGGCAGGAAAAGAGACCCAGTACTTC
V gene: TRBV11-2
D gene: -
clone size: many
J gene: TRBJ2-5

CDR3 protein: CASRPRDSYTF
CDR3 DNA: TGTGCCAGCAGACCCAGGGACAGCTACACCTTC
V gene: TRBV7-9
D gene: -
clone size: many
J gene: TRBJ1-2

CDR3 protein: CASSTRTGSSYNEQFF
CDR3 DNA: TGTGCCAGCAGTACCAGGACAGGGAGCTCCTACAATGAGCAGTTCTTC
V gene: TRBV27
D gene: TRBD1
clone size: many
J gene: TRBJ2-1

CDR3 protein: CASSLWGDSYNEQFF
CDR3 DNA: TGTGCCAGCAGCTTATGGGGAGATTCCTACAATGAGCAGTTCTTC
V gene: TRBV11-2
D gene: -
clone size: many
J gene: TRBJ2-1

CDR3 protein: CASSEWHQETQYF
CDR3 DNA: TGTGCCAGCAGTGAATGGCACCAAGAGACCCAGTACTTC
V gene: TRBV25-1
D gene: -
clone size: -
J gene: TRBJ2-5

CDR3 protein: CASSPLYGRARDEQFF
CDR3 DNA: TGTGCCAGCAGCCCCCTTTACGGGAGGGCCAGGGATGAGCAGTTCTTC
V gene: TRBV11-1
D gene: TRBD2
clone size: many
J gene: TRBJ2-1

CDR3 protein: CASSHLRTGLSGNTIYF
CDR3 DNA: TGTGCCAGCAGCCACCTTAGGACGGGACTCTCTGGAAACACCATATATTTT
V gene: TRBV3-1
D gene: -
clone size: many
J gene: TRBJ1-3

CDR3 protein: CASSDWVYPGGYTF
CDR3 DNA: TGTGCCAGCAGTGATTGGGTCTATCCCGGTGGCTACACCTTC
V gene: TRBV6-2/TRBV6-3
D gene: -
clone size: many
J gene: TRBJ1-2

CDR3 protein: CASSMEGTSGSYEQYF
CDR3 DNA: TGTGCCAGTAGTATGGAAGGGACTAGCGGCTCCTACGAGCAGTACTTC
V gene: TRBV19
D gene: TRBD2
clone size: -
J gene: TRBJ2-7

CDR3 protein: CSAGTSGSYGNEQFF
CDR3 DNA: TGCAGCGCTGGGACTAGCGGGAGTTACGGCAATGAGCAGTTCTTC
V gene: TRBV29-1
D gene: TRBD2
clone size: -
J gene: TRBJ2-1

CDR3 protein: CASSQVPGALYGYTF
CDR3 DNA: TGCGCCAGCAGCCAAGTGCCCGGGGCCCTGTATGGCTACACCTTC
V gene: TRBV4-3
D gene: -
clone size: many
J gene: TRBJ1-2

CDR3 protein: CASSDSNYNEQFF
CDR3 DNA: TGCGCCAGCAGCGATTCAAACTACAATGAGCAGTTCTTC
V gene: TRBV5-1
D gene: -
clone size: many
J gene: TRBJ2-1

CDR3 protein: CASSLDRVFNYGYTF
CDR3 DNA: TGTGCCAGCAGCCTGGACAGGGTTTTCAACTATGGCTACACCTTC
V gene: TRBV5-4
D gene: TRBD1
clone size: few
J gene: TRBJ1-2

CDR3 protein: CASSPFDSSYNEQFF
CDR3 DNA: TGTGCCAGTAGCCCCTTTGACAGCTCCTACAATGAGCAGTTCTTC
V gene: TRBV19
D gene: -
clone size: few
J gene: TRBJ2-1

CDR3 protein: CASSFPIRTGVNEQFF
CDR3 DNA: TGTGCCAGCAGTTTCCCAATTCGGACAGGGGTTAATGAGCAGTTCTTC
V gene: TRBV28
D gene: TRBD1
clone size: many
J gene: TRBJ2-1

CDR3 protein: CASSFGGRGLLFAKNIQYF
CDR3 DNA: TGTGCCAGCAGTTTTGGTGGCAGGGGGTTGCTCTTTGCCAAAAACATTCAGTACTTC
V gene: TRBV12-3/TRBV12-4
D gene: TRBD1
clone size: many
J gene: TRBJ2-4

CDR3 protein: CASSSGGVGMKETQYF
CDR3 DNA: TGTGCCAGCAGCTCCGGTGGGGTCGGGATGAAGGAGACCCAGTACTTC
V gene: TRBV7-3
D gene: -
clone size: many
J gene: TRBJ2-5

CDR3 protein: CAWSPSGGGYTYNEQFF
CDR3 DNA: TGTGCCTGGAGCCCCTCGGGAGGGGGCTATACCTACAATGAGCAGTTCTTC
V gene: TRBV30
D gene: -
clone size: many
J gene: TRBJ2-1

CDR3 protein: CASSSTGTSYEQYF
CDR3 DNA: TGTGCCAGCAGTTCCACCGGGACCTCCTACGAGCAGTACTTC
V gene: TRBV6-2/TRBV6-3
D gene: -
clone size: many
J gene: TRBJ2-7

CDR3 protein: CASSFRANNEQFF
CDR3 DNA: TGTGCCAGCAGCTTCCGGGCCAACAATGAGCAGTTCTTC
V gene: TRBV7-2
D gene: -
clone size: few
J gene: TRBJ2-1

CDR3 protein: CSARDRGSYNEQFF
CDR3 DNA: TGCAGTGCAAGGGACAGGGGGTCCTACAATGAGCAGTTCTTC
V gene: TRBV20-1
D gene: TRBD1
clone size: many
J gene: TRBJ2-1

CDR3 protein: CASSSGLHNEQFF
CDR3 DNA: TGTGCCAGTAGCTCGGGACTTCACAATGAGCAGTTCTTC
V gene: TRBV19
D gene: -
clone size: -
J gene: TRBJ2-1

CDR3 protein: CAGSQGLEGIQETQYF
CDR3 DNA: TGTGCCGGCAGCCAAGGCCTCGAGGGGATTCAAGAGACCCAGTACTTC
V gene: TRBV14
D gene: -
clone size: many
J gene: TRBJ2-5

CDR3 protein: CASSKGQLTEAFF
CDR3 DNA: TGCGCCAGCAGCAAGGGACAGCTCACTGAAGCTTTCTTT
V gene: TRBV4-3
D gene: TRBD1
clone size: -
J gene: TRBJ1-1

CDR3 protein: CASSPPRGVRGTEAFF
CDR3 DNA: TGTGCCAGCAGCCCCCCCAGGGGGGTAAGGGGCACTGAAGCTTTCTTT
V gene: TRBV14
D gene: TRBD1
clone size: many
J gene: TRBJ1-1

CDR3 protein: CASSQHLGATPYNEQFF
CDR3 DNA: TGTGCCAGCAGCCAACATCTAGGGGCGACCCCCTACAATGAGCAGTTCTTC
V gene: TRBV14
D gene: -
clone size: many
J gene: TRBJ2-1

CDR3 protein: CASRSYTDTQYF
CDR3 DNA: TGTGCCAGCAGATCCTACACAGATACGCAGTATTTT
V gene: TRBV6-2/TRBV6-3
D gene: -
clone size: many
J gene: TRBJ2-3

CDR3 protein: CASSYLPGAGEAFF
CDR3 DNA: TGTGCCAGCAGTTACTTACCAGGGGCTGGTGAAGCTTTCTTT
V gene: TRBV6-2/TRBV6-3
D gene: -
clone size: -
J gene: TRBJ1-1

CDR3 protein: CASSLRPIGGQQETQYF
CDR3 DNA: TGTGCCAGCAGCTTAAGACCGATCGGGGGCCAGCAAGAGACCCAGTACTTC
V gene: TRBV7-2
D gene: -
clone size: many
J gene: TRBJ2-5

CDR3 protein: CASSQRSTDTQYF
CDR3 DNA: TGTGCCAGCAGCCAGAGGAGCACAGATACGCAGTATTTT
V gene: TRBV3-1
D gene: -
clone size: many
J gene: TRBJ2-3

CDR3 protein: CASRTGLAGYNEQFF
CDR3 DNA: TGTGCCAGCAGGACCGGGCTAGCGGGGTACAATGAGCAGTTCTTC
V gene: TRBV28
D gene: TRBD2
clone size: many
J gene: TRBJ2-1

CDR3 protein: CASSQTSGSYNEQFF
CDR3 DNA: TGTGCCAGCAGCCAAACTAGCGGATCTTACAATGAGCAGTTCTTC
V gene: TRBV6-1
D gene: TRBD2
clone size: many
J gene: TRBJ2-1

CDR3 protein: CASSPEGHLGNTIYF
CDR3 DNA: TGTGCCAGCTCACCAGAGGGGCACCTTGGAAACACCATATATTTT
V gene: TRBV18
D gene: -
clone size: -
J gene: TRBJ1-3

CDR3 protein: CASSQDWTGGTGELFF
CDR3 DNA: TGCGCCAGCAGCCAAGATTGGACAGGGGGCACCGGGGAGCTGTTTTTT
V gene: TRBV4-3
D gene: TRBD1
clone size: -
J gene: TRBJ2-2

CDR3 protein: CASSYGSGTELFF
CDR3 DNA: TGTGCCAGCAGTTACGGCAGCGGGACGGAGCTGTTTTTT
V gene: TRBV6-5
D gene: TRBD2
clone size: -
J gene: TRBJ2-2

CDR3 protein: CASSEYYGTNYGYTF
CDR3 DNA: TGTGCCAGCAGTGAGTATTACGGAACTAACTATGGCTACACCTTC
V gene: TRBV6-1
D gene: -
clone size: few
J gene: TRBJ1-2

CDR3 protein: CASALGPPTEAFF
CDR3 DNA: TGTGCCAGCGCCTTGGGACCACCCACTGAAGCTTTCTTT
V gene: TRBV18
D gene: -
clone size: many
J gene: TRBJ1-1

CDR3 protein: CASSYARTIGNTGELFF
CDR3 DNA: TGTGCCAGCAGTTACGCGCGGACTATTGGGAACACCGGGGAGCTGTTTTTT
V gene: TRBV6-2/TRBV6-3
D gene: -
clone size: many
J gene: TRBJ2-2

CDR3 protein: CSARDLGGSVGDKYNEQFF
CDR3 DNA: TGCAGTGCTAGAGATCTCGGAGGGTCTGTCGGCGATAAATACAATGAGCAGTTCTTC
V gene: TRBV20-1
D gene: -
clone size: few
J gene: TRBJ2-1

CDR3 protein: CASSLRGAITEAFF
CDR3 DNA: TGTGCCAGCAGCTTAAGGGGGGCTATCACTGAAGCTTTCTTT
V gene: TRBV7-2
D gene: -
clone size: -
J gene: TRBJ1-1

CDR3 protein: CSATNVPGTMREYGYTF
CDR3 DNA: TGCAGTGCCACCAATGTCCCCGGGACAATGCGGGAGTATGGCTACACCTTC
V gene: TRBV20-1
D gene: -
clone size: many
J gene: TRBJ1-2

CDR3 protein: CASSPRGSTDTQYF
CDR3 DNA: TGTGCCAGCTCACCACGGGGCAGCACAGATACGCAGTATTTT
V gene: TRBV12-3/TRBV12-4
D gene: -
clone size: many
J gene: TRBJ2-3

CDR3 protein: CSGRGRDEKLFF
CDR3 DNA: TGCAGCGGGCGAGGGAGGGATGAAAAACTGTTTTTT
V gene: TRBV29-1
D gene: -
clone size: many
J gene: TRBJ1-4

CDR3 protein: CSASPYGEQYF
CDR3 DNA: TGCAGTGCTAGCCCGTACGGAGAGCAGTACTTC
V gene: TRBV20-1
D gene: -
clone size: many
J gene: TRBJ2-7